These 18 T cell receptor beta chains originate from one sample sequenced in a study of blood T cell repertoires in COVID-19. This table comes from immunoSEQ multiplex PCR, and its TCRdb copy is limited to in-frame clones, with some not included. This sample carries 40,000 to 60,000 clones, 70% to 90% of them seen once, and the ten largest clones take less than 6.5%. Sequencing was carried out using peripheral blood. The receptors were gathered from a woman aged 55 to 70 with acute or convalescent COVID-19.

This rearrangement joins TRBV30 to TRBJ2-7; 8 positions agree with TRBD2. This CDR3 contains 16 residues. Germline V gene sequence: CDR1 GTSNPN, CDR2 SVGIG (reference sequence). Losses at the gene ends were 2 bases for V and 2 bases for J; bases not matched to a gene: 11. CDR3 bases: TGTGCCTGGAGTTCTAACCCTAGCGGGCCTCCCTACGAGCAGTACTTC. Protein: CAWSSNPSGPPYEQYF.

The chain employs TRBV18 and TRBJ2-3, with 8 bases identical to TRBD1. Germline CDR1 and CDR2: KGHSH and LQKENI. This CDR3 region has 15 residues. The V segment lost 6 bases and the J segment 2 bases; nucleotides outside the gene matches: 7. The CDR3 region is CASSPTGADTDTQYF. The CDR3 DNA is TGTGCCAGCTCGCCGACAGGGGCGGACACAGATACGCAGTATTTT.

This rearrangement joins TRBV18 to TRBJ2-1, with 11 bases identical to TRBD2. Unmatched junction bases numbered 8, after V lost 6 bases and J lost 7 bases. From germline, CDR1 is KGHSH and CDR2 LQKENI. CDR3 length: 15 amino acids. CDR3 protein: CASSTGLAGINEQFF. As DNA, the CDR3 is TGTGCCAGCTCGACCGGACTAGCGGGTATAAATGAGCAGTTCTTC.

This chain connects TRBV19 to TRBJ1-2; unclear D gene. Trimming removed 8 bases at V and 4 bases at J, with 20 bases between. There are 15 residues in the CDR3. Germline V lookup: CDR1 LNHDA, CDR2 SQIVND (reference sequence). Here the CDR3 reads CASLPSWTGSYGYTF. CDR3 bases: TGTGCCAGTTTGCCCAGCTGGACGGGGAGCTATGGCTACACCTTC.

This chain joins TRBV19 and TRBJ2-6; 8 positions agree with TRBD1. This CDR3 contains 18 residues. The germline gives CDR1 LNHDA, CDR2 SQIVND (reference sequence). Losses at the gene ends were 3 bases for V and 4 bases for J; bases not matched to a gene: 11. The CDR3 loop reads CASSIRGTGVSGANVLTF. Written as DNA, the CDR3 is TGTGCCAGTAGTATTAGAGGGACAGGCGTATCCGGGGCCAACGTCCTGACTTTC.

DNA for the CDR3: TGTGCCAGCAGCCAAGGAAACAGGGCTTACACCGGGGAGCTGTTTTTT. It encodes CASSQGNRAYTGELFF. The chain employs TRBV4-2 and TRBJ2-2, with a weak D call TRBD1 (6 bases). The germline V gene has CDR1 LGHNA and CDR2 YNFKEQ. This CDR3 is built from 16 residues. Trimming shortened V by 1 base and J by 3 bases, and 12 bases separated the two germline ends.

The chain joins TRBV29-1 to TRBJ2-3; TRBD2 matches at 9 bases. Trimming at V came to 3 bases and at J to 1 base, leaving 2 bases not matched to a gene. The CDR3 covers 14 residues. Germline CDR1 reads SQVTM; CDR2 reads ANQGSEA. The CDR3 is CSVDRTSGTDTQYF. The CDR3 nucleotides are TGCAGCGTTGATAGGACTAGCGGCACAGATACGCAGTATTTT.

This clone was seen only a few times. This chain links TRBV7-9 with TRBJ2-2, with 13 bases aligning to TRBD2. The CDR3 covers 16 residues. V shed 2 bases, J shed 5 bases, and the junction held 2 bases outside the gene matches. CDR1 is SEHNR and CDR2 is FQNEAQ in the germline V gene (reference sequence). DNA for the CDR3: TGTGCCAGCAGCTTAACTAGCGGGAGGGGAACCGGGGAGCTGTTTTTT. It codes for CASSLTSGRGTGELFF.

This chain joins TRBV1 and TRBJ2-1; the table calls TRBD2, which could not be checked here. TRBV1 is noted as a pseudogene. The CDR3 totals 15 residues. In DNA, the CDR3 is TGCACCAGCAGCCAAGATAGAAGACTCGAAAATGAGCAGTTCTTC. This translates into CTSSQDRRLENEQFF.

This chain links TRBV19 with TRBJ2-6, with D possibly being TRBD2 (5 bases). The germline V gene encodes CDR1 LNHDA and CDR2 SQIVND (reference sequence). The CDR3 length is 15 residues. Trimming removed 2 bases from V and 2 bases from J, with 7 bases in between. The CDR3 is CASSILGTGANVLTF. DNA for the CDR3: TGTGCCAGTAGTATACTCGGGACTGGGGCCAACGTCCTGACTTTC.

The chain uses TRBV3-1 (or the pseudogene TRBV3-2) and TRBJ1-5; 8 nucleotides line up with TRBD1. There are 14 residues in the CDR3. J was trimmed by 6 bases and V by 5 bases; bases with no gene match: 6. Germline V gene sequence: CDR1 LGHDT, CDR2 YNNKEL (reference sequence). The CDR3 is CASSSGQGGQPQHF. The CDR3 bases are TGTGCCAGCAGCTCCGGACAGGGCGGTCAGCCCCAGCATTTT.

The genes are TRBV19 and TRBJ2-5; 10 bases are a match to TRBD2. The CDR3 has 15 residues. Unmatched junction bases numbered 11, after V lost 7 bases and J lost 6 bases. CDR1 is LNHDA, CDR2 SQIVND, per germline (reference sequence). The CDR3 is CASTPTSGAEKTQYF. As DNA, the CDR3 is TGTGCCAGTACCCCAACTAGCGGGGCAGAGAAGACCCAGTACTTC.

A few counts support this clone. The rearrangement links TRBV30 to TRBJ2-3, with TRBD2 matching over 10 bases. J lost 6 bases, V lost 2 bases, and 14 bases had no gene match. Germline-derived CDR1 and CDR2 are GTSNPN and SVGIG (reference sequence). The CDR3 runs 17 residues. The CDR3 DNA reads TGTGCCTGGAGTTTGGAGGCTAGCGGGAGTTCGACCGATACGCAGTATTTT. Translating gives CAWSLEASGSSTDTQYF.

This chain joins TRBV5-4 and TRBJ1-5; the D gene is possibly TRBD1 (5 bases). Germline CDR1 reads SGHNT; CDR2 reads YYREEE (reference sequence). Trimming cost V 5 bases and J 5 bases, with 11 bases left between them. This CDR3 contains 13 residues. The CDR3 coding sequence is TGTGCCAGCAGTCAGGGTGGGGATCAGCCCCAGCATTTT. It specifies CASSQGGDQPQHF.

The V gene is TRBV18, the J gene TRBJ2-5; no clear D. The germline V gene has CDR1 KGHSH and CDR2 LQKENI. This CDR3 spans 14 amino acids. V was trimmed by 4 bases and J by 0 bases, leaving 9 bases between them. The CDR3 loop reads CASSLVGYQETQYF. Written as DNA, the CDR3 is TGTGCCAGCTCACTAGTCGGGTACCAAGAGACCCAGTACTTC.

This chain joins TRBV5-1 and TRBJ1-1; no clear D gene. The germline gives CDR1 SGHRS, CDR2 YFSETQ. V was shortened by 3 bases and J by 2 bases, with 8 bases between the two germline ends. This CDR3 spans 13 amino acids. The CDR3 loop reads CASSSTTNTEAFF. DNA for the CDR3: TGCGCCAGCAGCTCGACGACAAACACTGAAGCTTTCTTT.

This chain links TRBV29-1 with TRBJ1-2; 11 bases fit TRBD1. Germline lookup yields CDR1 SQVTM and CDR2 ANQGSEA. V trimming: 6 bases; J trimming: 8 bases; junction bases outside the gene matches: 11. This CDR3 region has 14 residues. The CDR3 nucleotides read TGCAGCGTACTTAGAGGACAGGGGGCGAGAGGCTACACCTTC. Its translation: CSVLRGQGARGYTF.

This rearrangement joins TRBV10-3 to TRBJ1-1, with D maybe TRBD1 (6 bases). Germline CDR1 ENHRY, CDR2 SYGVKD. V was clipped by 6 bases and J by 1 base, with 12 bases between them. CDR3 length: 14 residues. This CDR3 reads CAISRDTTNTEAFF. CDR3 nucleotide sequence: TGTGCCATCAGCCGGGACACGACGAACACTGAAGCTTTCTTT.